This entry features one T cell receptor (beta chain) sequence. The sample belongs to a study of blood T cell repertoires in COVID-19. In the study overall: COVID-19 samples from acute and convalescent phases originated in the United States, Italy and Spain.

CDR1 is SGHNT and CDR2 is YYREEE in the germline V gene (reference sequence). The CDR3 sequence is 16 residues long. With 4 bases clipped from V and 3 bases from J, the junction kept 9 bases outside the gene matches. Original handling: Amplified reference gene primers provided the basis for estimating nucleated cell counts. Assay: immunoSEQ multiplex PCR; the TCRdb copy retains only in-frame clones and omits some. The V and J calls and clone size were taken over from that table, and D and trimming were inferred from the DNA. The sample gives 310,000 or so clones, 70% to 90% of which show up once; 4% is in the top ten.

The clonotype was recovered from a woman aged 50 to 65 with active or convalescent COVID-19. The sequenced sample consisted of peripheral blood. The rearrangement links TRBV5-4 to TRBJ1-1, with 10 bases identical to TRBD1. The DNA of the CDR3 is TGTGCCAGCAGCCCCCGGACAGGGGGGGGGTACACTGAAGCTTTCTTT. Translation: CASSPRTGGGYTEAFF.